This entry lists 25 T cell receptor beta chains sequenced from one sample in a study of human T cells and chemical hapten exposure. As to time point: pre-sensitization, week 0. This sample's treatment: therapeutic diphenylcyclopropenone sensitization with weekly scalp DPC. From the RACE reads, TCRdb called clonotypes with MiXCR, one entry per CDR3 protein. The sample has more than 250,000 distinct CDR3 sequences, about 8.1% seen once; the top ten hold less than 3%. The sequences come from whole blood, collected in connection with sensitization to the hapten diphenylcyclopropenone (DPC). All receptors derive from a woman between 40 and 55 years old with alopecia areata. Some clones in this sample may be carry-over from other donors' samples.

This clonotype has only a few counts. The rearrangement links TRBV20-1 to TRBJ2-3; D perhaps matches TRBD1 (6 bases). The CDR3 is 14 amino acids. Germline V gives CDR1 DFQATT, CDR2 SNEGSKA (reference sequence). Deletions cut 2 bases from V and 7 bases from J, with 16 bases between. CDR3 nucleotide sequence: TGCAGTGCTAGACCGTATACAGGGACCCATACGCAGTATTTT. Amino acids: CSARPYTGTHTQYF.

This clonotype was detected many times. V is TRBV27 and J is TRBJ1-5, with unresolved D. The CDR3 extends over 14 amino acids. Trimming took off 2 bases at V and 5 bases at J, with 10 bases between the two ends. Germline V gene data show CDR1 as MNHEY and CDR2 as SMNVEV (reference sequence). CDR3 sequence reads: CASSLIDGYQPQHF. CDR3 nucleotide sequence: TGTGCCAGCAGTTTAATCGACGGTTATCAGCCCCAGCATTTT.

At least ten counts were recorded for this clonotype. J is TRBJ1-2 and V is TRBV12-3 or TRBV12-4; 10 nucleotides agree with TRBD1. The CDR3 has 13 residues. V was pared by 8 bases and J by 8 bases, with 8 bases of the junction left unmatched. The CDR3, as DNA: TGTGCCAGCGGCGGACAGGGGGTTGGGGGCTACACCTTC. Its translation: CASGGQGVGGYTF.

This chain connects TRBV4-2 to TRBJ2-1; D possibly corresponds to TRBD2 (6 bases). Germline CDR1 LGHNA, CDR2 YNFKEQ. The CDR3 is 15 amino acids. The V end lost 0 bases, the J end lost 4 bases, and 10 bases lay between the germline ends. The CDR3 here is CASSQDASEYNEQFF. In DNA form, the CDR3 reads TGTGCCAGCAGCCAAGATGCTAGCGAGTACAATGAGCAGTTCTTC.

This clonotype was observed many times. The chain employs TRBV29-1 and TRBJ2-5, with D unresolved. Germline lookup yields CDR1 SQVTM and CDR2 ANQGSEA. Trimming cost V 2 bases and J 1 base, with 5 bases left between them. The CDR3 is 12 residues long. DNA for the CDR3: TGCAGCGTTGAACAGTCCCAAGAGACCCAGTACTTC. Translation gives CSVEQSQETQYF.

This clonotype was seen more than once but under ten times. The genes are TRBV7-6 and TRBJ2-7; 9 nucleotides match TRBD1. This CDR3 contains 16 residues. Germline CDR1 SGHVS, CDR2 FNYEAQ. With 1 base clipped from V and 2 bases from J, the junction kept 6 bases outside the gene matches. The CDR3 DNA sequence: TGTGCCAGCAGCTTAGAAGTACGGACAGGGGCCTACGAGCAGTACTTC. Translated: CASSLEVRTGAYEQYF.

This clonotype was counted many times. CDR3 amino acids: CASSFREWSNEQFF. The CDR3 nucleotides read TGTGCCAGCAGTTTCCGGGAATGGTCCAATGAGCAGTTCTTC. The chain recombines TRBV12-3 or TRBV12-4 with TRBJ2-1; D is possibly TRBD2 (5 bases). The CDR3 runs to 14 residues. The V gene lost 3 bases and the J gene lost 6 bases, with 12 bases spanning the gap.

This clonotype was counted many times. The rearrangement links TRBV7-2 to TRBJ2-5, with 10 bases matching TRBD1. Looked up from germline, CDR1 is SGHTA and CDR2 is FQGNSA. This CDR3 comprises 15 residues. J was trimmed by 2 bases and V by 5 bases; bases with no gene match: 5. In DNA, the CDR3 is TGTGCCAGCAGCCCTCGGACAGGGGGGCAAGAGACCCAGTACTTC. Translated: CASSPRTGGQETQYF.

The chain uses TRBV20-1 and TRBJ2-7; tentatively, D is TRBD2 (5 bases). The CDR3 runs 15 residues. V dropped 4 bases and J dropped 0 bases, with 16 bases sitting between them. CDR1 DFQATT and CDR2 SNEGSKA come from the germline V gene (reference sequence). CDR3 amino acids: CSAKRGPISSYEQYF. Written as DNA, the CDR3 is TGCAGTGCTAAGCGAGGGCCGATTAGCTCCTACGAGCAGTACTTC.

The table lists this clonotype with a few counts. The genes are TRBV12-3 or TRBV12-4 and TRBJ1-5, with a weak D call TRBD1 (5 bases). The CDR3 is made up of 15 amino acids. Trimming pared 5 bases from V and 0 bases from J, leaving 11 bases between. CDR3 sequence (DNA): TGTGCCAGCAGTATGGATGGGGCTAGCAATCAGCCCCAGCATTTT. Residues: CASSMDGASNQPQHF.

Many counts were recorded for this clonotype. V gene TRBV28 combines with J gene TRBJ2-2, with 7 bases matching TRBD2. Germline trimming cut 7 bases from V and 7 bases from J; bases unmatched to any gene: 9. Germline loops: CDR1 MDHEN, CDR2 SYDVKM. This CDR3 is built from 14 residues. The CDR3 bases are TGTGCCAGCAATAAGCGGGATTTAAGCGGGGAGCTGTTTTTT. Amino acids: CASNKRDLSGELFF.

This clonotype showed up many times. The V gene is TRBV24-1, the J gene TRBJ2-5, with TRBD2 as a possible D gene (5 bases). Trimming cost V 3 bases and J 0 bases, with 10 bases left between them. The CDR3 sequence is 15 residues long. CDR1 KGHDR and CDR2 SFDVKD come from the germline V gene. CDR3 DNA: TGTGCCACCAGTGATCCTAGCTTGTACCAAGAGACCCAGTACTTC. Amino acid sequence: CATSDPSLYQETQYF.

This clonotype was observed a few times. This rearrangement joins TRBV12-3 or TRBV12-4 to TRBJ1-1, with TRBD1 matching over 7 bases. Trimming took 4 bases from V and 9 from J; bases not matched to a gene: 2. There are 11 residues in the CDR3. The CDR3 nucleotides are TGTGCCAGCAGTTCGGACAGGCAAGCTTTCTTT. This codes for CASSSDRQAFF.

This clonotype was recorded a few times. This rearrangement joins TRBV21-1 to TRBJ2-3; TRBD2 is taken as the D call from the table, unchecked against the DNA. TRBV21-1 is annotated as a pseudogene. The CDR3 spans 17 residues. The CDR3 nucleotides read TGTGCCAGCAGCAAAGCAAAGCGGGAGGGCCTGAGAGATACGCAGTATTTT. This codes for CASSKAKREGLRDTQYF.

This clonotype was detected only a few times. The chain is built from TRBV6-5 and TRBJ1-1; a weak D match, TRBD1 (5 bases). V was trimmed by 5 bases and J by 1 base, leaving 14 bases between them. The CDR3 contains 15 residues. Per germline, CDR1 MNHEY and CDR2 SVGAGI. CDR3 loop: CASSPRGAGNTEAFF. CDR3 DNA: TGTGCCAGCAGTCCTCGTGGGGCCGGGAACACTGAAGCTTTCTTT.

This clonotype was detected only a few times. V and J are TRBV5-1 and TRBJ2-2, with 9 bases that match TRBD1. V lost 3 bases and J lost 3; bases outside the gene matches: 3. CDR1 is SGHRS, CDR2 YFSETQ, per germline. The CDR3 totals 15 residues. CDR3 loop: CASSWTGVDTGELFF. DNA for the CDR3: TGCGCCAGCAGCTGGACAGGGGTGGACACCGGGGAGCTGTTTTTT.

The rearrangement uses TRBV20-1 and TRBJ2-3, with 7 bases identical to TRBD2. The CDR3 loop spans 14 amino acids. In germline, CDR1 is DFQATT, CDR2 SNEGSKA (reference sequence). After removal of 5 bases from V and 0 bases from J, the junction contained 5 bases not matched to a gene. CDR3 sequence reads: CSARLAASTDTQYF. DNA of the CDR3: TGCAGTGCTCGGCTAGCGGCAAGCACAGATACGCAGTATTTT.

The rearrangement uses TRBV15 and TRBJ1-6; no clear D gene. Germline lookup yields CDR1 LNHNV and CDR2 YYDKDF (reference sequence). V lost 3 bases and J 4 bases, leaving 19 bases between the germline ends. The CDR3 totals 18 residues. Written as DNA, the CDR3 is TGTGCCACCAGCAGTGGGCCGATCAACCTGGGGTATAATTCACCCCTCCACTTT. Translating it yields CATSSGPINLGYNSPLHF.

The table lists this clonotype with a few counts. The rearrangement links TRBV7-9 to TRBJ2-2; TRBD1 matches at 7 bases. From germline, CDR1 is SEHNR and CDR2 FQNEAQ (reference sequence). With V trimmed by 5 bases and J by 4 bases, 4 bases remained unmatched. The CDR3 totals 14 residues. CDR3 loop: CASSKRDSTGELFF. The CDR3 nucleotides read TGTGCCAGCAGCAAACGGGACAGCACCGGGGAGCTGTTTTTT.

The chain uses TRBV20-1 and TRBJ1-3; D call uncertain. The V gene lost 0 bases and the J gene lost 3 bases, with 6 bases spanning the gap. Germline lookup yields CDR1 DFQATT and CDR2 SNEGSKA (reference sequence). The CDR3 length is 13 residues. The CDR3 loop reads CSARDLDGNTIYF. The CDR3 coding sequence is TGCAGTGCTAGAGATTTAGATGGAAACACCATATATTTT.

The rearrangement joins TRBV7-9 to TRBJ2-1, with 13 bases aligning to TRBD2. CDR1 and CDR2 (germline): SEHNR, FQNEAQ (reference sequence). The CDR3 totals 20 residues. Losses at the gene ends were 5 bases for V and 7 bases for J; bases not matched to a gene: 20. The CDR3 reads CASSTWTGRTSGSTGNEQFF. Written as DNA, the CDR3 is TGTGCCAGCAGCACCTGGACAGGGCGGACTAGCGGGAGCACGGGGAATGAGCAGTTCTTC.

This clonotype was counted only a few times. This chain joins TRBV5-1 and TRBJ2-7; D unresolved. Trimming removed 3 bases at V and 6 bases at J, with 16 bases between. The germline CDR1 and CDR2 sequences are SGHRS and YFSETQ. CDR3 length: 14 amino acids. CDR3 residues: CASSSRQAAVEQYF. The CDR3 coding sequence is TGCGCCAGCAGCTCCCGCCAGGCGGCGGTCGAGCAGTACTTC.

This clonotype has more than one count but fewer than ten. The rearrangement links TRBV7-3 to TRBJ2-1, with D uncertain. This CDR3 is built from 14 residues. V lost 5 bases to trimming and J lost 5 bases, with 13 bases between them. Germline CDR1 is SGHTA and CDR2 is FQGTGA. As DNA, the CDR3 is TGTGCCAGCAGCCTAATGGTTGGAGACAATGAGCAGTTCTTC. Translation gives CASSLMVGDNEQFF. The full variable domain, with the rest looked up from reference TRBV7-3 and TRBJ2-1, is GAGVSQTPSNKVTEKGKYVELRCDPISGHTALYWYRQSLGQGPEFLIYFQGTGAADDSGLPNDRFFAVRPEGSVSTLKIQRTERGDSAVYLCASSLMVGDNEQFFGPGTRLTVL.

V gene TRBV4-3 combines with J gene TRBJ2-1; the D is unclear. Germline V gene data show CDR1 as LGHNA and CDR2 as YSLEER. The CDR3 covers 15 residues. The ends were cut back, 4 bases at V and 0 bases at J, with 10 bases in the middle. CDR3 region: CASSRTTFSYNEQFF. CDR3 nucleotide sequence: TGCGCCAGCAGCCGGACGACGTTCTCCTACAATGAGCAGTTCTTC.

This clonotype was picked up a small number of times. CDR3 protein: CATGLAANTGELFF. CDR3 in DNA: TGTGCCACAGGACTAGCGGCCAACACCGGGGAGCTGTTTTTT. The chain uses TRBV27 and TRBJ2-2; 10 bases are shared with TRBD2. The CDR3 has 14 residues. The junction had 4 bases not matched to a gene; V was cut back by 10 bases and J by 2 bases. Germline V gene sequence: CDR1 MNHEY, CDR2 SMNVEV (reference sequence).